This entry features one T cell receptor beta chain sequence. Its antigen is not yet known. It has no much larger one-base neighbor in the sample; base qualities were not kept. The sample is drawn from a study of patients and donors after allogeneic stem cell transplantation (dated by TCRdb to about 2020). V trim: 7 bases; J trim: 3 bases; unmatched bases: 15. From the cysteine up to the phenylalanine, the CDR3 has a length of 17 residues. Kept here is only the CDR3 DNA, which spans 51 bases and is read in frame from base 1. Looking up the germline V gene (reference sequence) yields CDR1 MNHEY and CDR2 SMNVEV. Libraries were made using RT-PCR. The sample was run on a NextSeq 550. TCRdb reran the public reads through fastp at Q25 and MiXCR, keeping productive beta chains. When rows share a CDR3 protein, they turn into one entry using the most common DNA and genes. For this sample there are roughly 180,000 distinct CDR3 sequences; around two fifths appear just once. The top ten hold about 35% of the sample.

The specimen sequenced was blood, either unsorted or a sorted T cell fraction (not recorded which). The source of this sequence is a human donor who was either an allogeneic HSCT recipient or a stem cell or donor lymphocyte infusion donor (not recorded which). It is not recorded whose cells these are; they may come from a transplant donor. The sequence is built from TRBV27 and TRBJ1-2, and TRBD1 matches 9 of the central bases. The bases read TGTGCCAGCATCTTAGACCCGGGACAGGGTAGAGACTATGGCTACACCTTC. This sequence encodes CASILDPGQGRDYGYTF.